One and the same sample provided the 14 T cell receptor beta chains below, sequenced in a study of blood T cell repertoires in COVID-19. The repertoire was sequenced with immunoSEQ multiplex PCR; TCRdb's copy has only in-frame clones and lacks some. The repertoire holds 45,000 to 65,000 clones, with more than 70% as singletons. Specimen: peripheral blood. The receptors originated from a human donor in a cohort sampled during active COVID-19.

V gene TRBV6-2 or TRBV6-3 combines with J gene TRBJ1-1; D is ambiguous. Trimming left V 0 bases short and J 1 base short, with 9 bases between. Germline V lookup: CDR1 MNHEY, CDR2 SVGEGT. The CDR3 is 15 amino acids. DNA of the CDR3: TGTGCCAGCAGTTACTCGCGACATAGGAACACTGAAGCTTTCTTT. Its protein is CASSYSRHRNTEAFF.

V usage is TRBV2 and J usage is TRBJ1-2, with D perhaps matching TRBD1 (6 bases). The CDR3 sequence is 13 residues long. From germline, CDR1 is SNHLY and CDR2 FYNNEI. Trimming shortened V by 5 bases and J by 4 bases, and 11 bases separated the two germline ends. The CDR3 spells CASSLGQPYGYTF. The CDR3 nucleotides are TGTGCCAGCAGTTTAGGACAGCCCTATGGCTACACCTTC. Full variable domain (rest looked up from reference TRBV2 and TRBJ1-2): EPEVTQTPSHQVTQMGQEVILRCVPISNHLYFYWYRQILGQKVEFLVSFYNNEISEKSEIFDDQFSVERPDGSNFTLKIRSTKLEDSAMYFCASSLGQPYGYTFGSGTRLTVV.

The rearrangement joins TRBV7-2 to TRBJ1-4, with 8 bases lining up with TRBD1. The CDR3 runs to 18 residues. The V and J ends lost 1 base and 3 bases, in that order; junction bases with no gene match: 10. The V gene's germline CDR1 is SGHTA and CDR2 FQGNSA. This chain's CDR3 is CASSLVSAGGISNEKLFF. CDR3 sequence (DNA): TGTGCCAGCAGCTTAGTATCAGCAGGGGGCATTTCTAATGAAAAACTGTTTTTT.

The chain employs TRBV6-5 and TRBJ2-5, with D maybe TRBD2 (5 bases). In germline, CDR1 is MNHEY, CDR2 SVGAGI. This CDR3 spans 13 amino acids. The ends were cut back, 5 bases at V and 2 bases at J, with 9 bases in the middle. CDR3 sequence (DNA): TGTGCCAGCAGTCCCCGGGGACAAGAGACCCAGTACTTC. Translated, it gives CASSPRGQETQYF.

The chain uses TRBV2 and TRBJ1-5; D not certain. Per the germline V gene, CDR1 is SNHLY and CDR2 is FYNNEI. The CDR3 contains 12 residues. V lost 3 bases and J lost 5, with 5 bases in between. This chain's CDR3 is CASSDGHQPQHF. For the CDR3, the DNA is TGTGCCAGCAGTGATGGGCATCAGCCCCAGCATTTT.

This chain uses TRBV5-5 with TRBJ2-1; tentatively, D is TRBD2 (6 bases). The CDR3 has 15 amino acids. V dropped 1 base and J dropped 10 bases, with 18 bases sitting between them. Looked up from germline, CDR1 is SGHKS and CDR2 is YYEKEE (reference sequence). DNA for the CDR3: TGTGCCAGCAGCTTGCCTGGTCGCGGGGCCCAAGAGCAGTTCTTC. Its protein product is CASSLPGRGAQEQFF.

The chain combines TRBV6-5 with TRBJ2-7; D is possibly TRBD1 (5 bases). CDR1 is MNHEY and CDR2 is SVGAGI in the germline V gene. Deletions cut 6 bases from V and 1 base from J, with 16 bases between. The CDR3 has 15 residues. The CDR3: CASSLHGSGSYEQYF. The CDR3 nucleotides read TGTGCCAGCAGCCTACATGGGTCAGGGTCCTACGAGCAGTACTTC.

The chain combines TRBV5-4 with TRBJ2-7, with TRBD1 matching 11 bases. This CDR3 comprises 15 residues. V dropped 1 base and J dropped 7; count of bases not matched to a gene: 7. CDR1 is SGHNT, CDR2 YYREEE, per germline (reference sequence). CDR3 sequence reads: CASSLKGQGDWEQYF. DNA of the CDR3: TGTGCCAGCAGCTTGAAGGGACAGGGGGATTGGGAGCAGTACTTC.

There are a few counts of this clone. V gene TRBV7-9 combines with J gene TRBJ2-7, with TRBD2 identical over 13 bases. The junction had 14 bases not matched to a gene; V was cut back by 5 bases and J by 4 bases. This CDR3 has 18 amino acids. From germline, CDR1 is SEHNR and CDR2 FQNEAQ (reference sequence). In DNA, the CDR3 is TGTGCCAGCAGCCCCCCGGGACTAGCGGGAAACAATCTTTACGAGCAGTACTTC. Amino acids: CASSPPGLAGNNLYEQYF.

This sequence joins TRBV2 and TRBJ1-2; possibly TRBD1 for D (5 bases). Trimming shortened V by 0 bases and J by 4 bases, and 9 bases separated the two germline ends. This CDR3 has 14 residues. Looked up from germline, CDR1 is SNHLY and CDR2 is FYNNEI. CDR3 region: CASSEAPGPYGYTF. The DNA of the CDR3 is TGTGCCAGCAGTGAAGCGCCAGGGCCCTATGGCTACACCTTC.

This chain uses TRBV6-5 with TRBJ1-5, with 8 positions matching TRBD1. This CDR3 has 14 residues. Germline assignment: CDR1 MNHEY and CDR2 SVGAGI. Trimming at V came to 10 bases and at J to 5 bases, leaving 10 bases not matched to a gene. The CDR3 coding sequence is TGTGCCACCACCGGACAGGGCAGTGATCAGCCCCAGCATTTT. Protein product: CATTGQGSDQPQHF.

The chain uses TRBV19 and TRBJ1-2; no clear D gene. Per the germline V gene, CDR1 is LNHDA and CDR2 is SQIVND (reference sequence). The CDR3 is 12 residues long. Trimming took off 10 bases at V and 4 bases at J, with 13 bases between the two ends. CDR3 nucleotides: TGTGCCACCACAGATAAGACCTATGGCTACACCTTC. Amino acids: CATTDKTYGYTF.

This chain uses TRBV5-4 with TRBJ2-7; 7 bases align to TRBD1. There are 15 residues in the CDR3. Losses at the gene ends were 4 bases for V and 5 bases for J; bases not matched to a gene: 12. Germline CDR1 reads SGHNT; CDR2 reads YYREEE (reference sequence). The CDR3 nucleotides are TGTGCCAGCAGCCCCGGACAGGACCCCCCCCACGAGCAGTACTTC. Its translation: CASSPGQDPPHEQYF.

The chain combines TRBV18 with TRBJ1-1; 7 bases fit TRBD1. J gave up 1 base and V 3 bases, and 2 bases lay outside the gene matches. The CDR3 runs to 14 residues. CDR1 and CDR2 from the germline V gene are KGHSH and LQKENI. DNA for the CDR3: TGTGCCAGCTCACCTCAGGGGGAGAACACTGAAGCTTTCTTT. Translated: CASSPQGENTEAFF.